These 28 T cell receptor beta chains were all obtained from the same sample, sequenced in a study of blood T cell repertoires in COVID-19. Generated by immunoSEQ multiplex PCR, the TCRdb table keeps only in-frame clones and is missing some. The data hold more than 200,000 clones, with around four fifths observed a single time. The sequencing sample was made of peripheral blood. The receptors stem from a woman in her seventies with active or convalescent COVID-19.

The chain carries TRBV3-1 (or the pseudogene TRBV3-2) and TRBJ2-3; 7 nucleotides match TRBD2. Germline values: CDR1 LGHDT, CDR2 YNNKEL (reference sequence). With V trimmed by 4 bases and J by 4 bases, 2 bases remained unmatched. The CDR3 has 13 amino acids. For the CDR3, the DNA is TGTGCCAGCAGCCTACGGGGGGCAGATACGCAGTATTTT. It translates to CASSLRGADTQYF.

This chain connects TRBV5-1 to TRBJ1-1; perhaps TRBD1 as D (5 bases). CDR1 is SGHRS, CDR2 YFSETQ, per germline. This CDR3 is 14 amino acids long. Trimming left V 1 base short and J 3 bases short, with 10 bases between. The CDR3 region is CASSLQTDYTEAFF. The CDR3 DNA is TGCGCCAGCAGCTTGCAGACAGACTACACTGAAGCTTTCTTT.

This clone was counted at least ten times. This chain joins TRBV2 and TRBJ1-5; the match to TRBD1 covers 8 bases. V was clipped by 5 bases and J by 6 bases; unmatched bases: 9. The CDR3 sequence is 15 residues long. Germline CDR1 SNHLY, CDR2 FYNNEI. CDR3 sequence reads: CASSPGTGVGQPQHF. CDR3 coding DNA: TGTGCCAGCAGTCCGGGGACAGGCGTCGGTCAGCCCCAGCATTTT.

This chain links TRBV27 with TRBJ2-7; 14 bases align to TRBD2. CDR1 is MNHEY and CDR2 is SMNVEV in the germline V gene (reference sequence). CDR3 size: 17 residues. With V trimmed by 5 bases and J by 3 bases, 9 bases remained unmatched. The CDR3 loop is CASSNPGTSGGLYEQYF. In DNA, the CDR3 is TGTGCCAGCAGTAATCCCGGGACTAGCGGGGGCCTCTACGAGCAGTACTTC.

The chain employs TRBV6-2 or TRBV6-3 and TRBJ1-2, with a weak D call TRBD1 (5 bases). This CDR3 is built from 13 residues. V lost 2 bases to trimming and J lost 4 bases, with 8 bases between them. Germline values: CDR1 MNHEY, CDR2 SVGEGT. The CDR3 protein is CASSYAGLYGYTF. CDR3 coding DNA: TGTGCCAGCAGTTACGCGGGGCTCTATGGCTACACCTTC.

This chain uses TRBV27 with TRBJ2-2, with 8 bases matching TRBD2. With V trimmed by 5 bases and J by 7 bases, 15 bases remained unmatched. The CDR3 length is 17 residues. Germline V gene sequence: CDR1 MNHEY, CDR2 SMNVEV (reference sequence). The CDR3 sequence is CASSRTPGLGVSGELFF. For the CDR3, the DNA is TGTGCCAGCAGTCGAACCCCGGGACTAGGGGTGAGCGGGGAGCTGTTTTTT.

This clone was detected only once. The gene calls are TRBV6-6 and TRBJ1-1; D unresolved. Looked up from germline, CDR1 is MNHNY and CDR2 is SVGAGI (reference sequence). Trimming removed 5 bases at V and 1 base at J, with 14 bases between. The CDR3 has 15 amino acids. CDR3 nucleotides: TGTGCCAGCAGTCACCCCGCGGGTGGGAACACTGAAGCTTTCTTT. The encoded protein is CASSHPAGGNTEAFF.

CDR3: CASSLERLDEQYF. The CDR3 DNA is TGTGCCAGCAGCTTAGAACGGTTGGACGAGCAGTACTTC. This sequence joins TRBV5-4 and TRBJ2-7; D ambiguous. The CDR3 has 13 amino acids. Trimming took off 2 bases at V and 5 bases at J, with 11 bases between the two ends. Germline CDR1 and CDR2: SGHNT and YYREEE (reference sequence).

The DNA for the CDR3 is TGTGCCAGCAGTTACTTAGGACAGGGTATAGATACGCAGTATTTT. Protein: CASSYLGQGIDTQYF. The chain couples TRBV6-6 to TRBJ2-3; 8 bases agree with TRBD1. V lost 1 base to trimming and J lost 5 bases; unmatched junction nucleotides: 5. CDR1 is MNHNY and CDR2 is SVGAGI in the germline V gene (reference sequence). There are 15 residues in the CDR3.

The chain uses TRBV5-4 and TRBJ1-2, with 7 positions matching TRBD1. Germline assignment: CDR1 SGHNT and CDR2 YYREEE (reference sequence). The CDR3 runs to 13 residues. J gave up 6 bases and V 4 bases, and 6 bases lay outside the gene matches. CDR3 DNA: TGTGCCAGCAGCCCAGACAGGGACGATGGCTACACCTTC. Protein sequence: CASSPDRDDGYTF. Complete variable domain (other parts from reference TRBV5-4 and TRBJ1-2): ETGVTQSPTHLIKTRGQQVTLRCSSQSGHNTVSWYQQALGQGPQFIFQYYREEENGRGNFPPRFSGLQFPNYSSELNVNALELDDSALYLCASSPDRDDGYTFGSGTRLTVV.

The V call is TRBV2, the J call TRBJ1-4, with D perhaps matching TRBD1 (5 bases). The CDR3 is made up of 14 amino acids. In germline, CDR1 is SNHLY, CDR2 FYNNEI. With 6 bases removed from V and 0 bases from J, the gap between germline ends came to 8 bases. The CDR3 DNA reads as TGTGCCAGCAGGGCAGGGTCAACTAATGAAAAACTGTTTTTT. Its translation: CASRAGSTNEKLFF.

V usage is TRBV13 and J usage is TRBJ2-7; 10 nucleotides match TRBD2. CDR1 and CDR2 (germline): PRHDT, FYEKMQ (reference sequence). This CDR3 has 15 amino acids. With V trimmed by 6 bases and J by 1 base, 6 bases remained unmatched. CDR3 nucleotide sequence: TGTGCCAGCAGGGTGACTAGCGGGTTTTCCTACGAGCAGTACTTC. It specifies CASRVTSGFSYEQYF. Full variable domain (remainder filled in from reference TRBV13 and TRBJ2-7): AAGVIQSPRHLIKEKRETATLKCYPIPRHDTVYWYQQGPGQDPQFLISFYEKMQSDKGSIPDRFSAQQFSDYHSELNMSSLELGDSALYFCASRVTSGFSYEQYFGPGTRLTVT.

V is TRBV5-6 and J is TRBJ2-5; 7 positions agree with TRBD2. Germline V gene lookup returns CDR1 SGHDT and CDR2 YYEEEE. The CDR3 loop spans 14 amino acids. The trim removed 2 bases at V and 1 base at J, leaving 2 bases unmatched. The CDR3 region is CASSFGGTQETQYF. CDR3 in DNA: TGTGCCAGCAGCTTCGGGGGGACCCAAGAGACCCAGTACTTC.

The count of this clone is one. The CDR3 sequence is CASERDRGSEAFF. DNA of the CDR3: TGTGCCAGTGAACGGGACAGGGGATCTGAAGCTTTCTTT. The gene calls are TRBV7-2 and TRBJ1-1; 10 positions match TRBD1. Trimming removed 9 bases from V and 6 bases from J; junction bases left unmatched: 7. The CDR3 contains 13 residues. Per germline, CDR1 SGHTA and CDR2 FQGNSA.

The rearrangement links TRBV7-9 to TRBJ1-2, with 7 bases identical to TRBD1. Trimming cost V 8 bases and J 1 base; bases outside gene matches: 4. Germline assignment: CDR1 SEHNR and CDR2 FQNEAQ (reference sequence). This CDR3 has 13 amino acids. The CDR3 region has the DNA TGTGCCAGCGGGGACAGCCATAACTATGGCTACACCTTC. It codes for CASGDSHNYGYTF.

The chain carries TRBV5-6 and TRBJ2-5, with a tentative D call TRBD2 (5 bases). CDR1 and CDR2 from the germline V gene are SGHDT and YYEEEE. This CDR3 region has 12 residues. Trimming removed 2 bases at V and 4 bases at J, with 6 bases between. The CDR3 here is CASSFGRETQYF. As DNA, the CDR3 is TGTGCCAGCAGCTTTGGGAGAGAGACCCAGTACTTC.

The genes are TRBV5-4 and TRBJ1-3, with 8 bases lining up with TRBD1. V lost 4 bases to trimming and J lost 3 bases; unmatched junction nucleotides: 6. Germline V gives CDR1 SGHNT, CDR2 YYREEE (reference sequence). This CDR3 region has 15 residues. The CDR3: CASSGGQAGGNTIYF. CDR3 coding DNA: TGTGCCAGCAGCGGGGGACAGGCGGGTGGAAACACCATATATTTT.

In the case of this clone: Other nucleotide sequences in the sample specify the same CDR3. CDR3 bases: TGTGCCAGTTCCGGGACACTGAACACTGAAGCTTTCTTT. Encoded protein: CASSGTLNTEAFF. The rearrangement links TRBV19 to TRBJ1-1; D might be TRBD1 (6 bases). The germline V gene has CDR1 LNHDA and CDR2 SQIVND (reference sequence). The CDR3 runs to 13 residues. With 8 bases removed from V and 0 bases from J, the gap between germline ends came to 10 bases.

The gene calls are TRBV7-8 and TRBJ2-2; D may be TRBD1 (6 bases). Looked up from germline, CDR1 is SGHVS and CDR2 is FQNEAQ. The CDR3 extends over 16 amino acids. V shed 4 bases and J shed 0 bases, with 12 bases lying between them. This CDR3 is CASSSYRVSNTGELFF. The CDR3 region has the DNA TGTGCCAGCAGCTCCTACAGGGTATCGAACACCGGGGAGCTGTTTTTT.

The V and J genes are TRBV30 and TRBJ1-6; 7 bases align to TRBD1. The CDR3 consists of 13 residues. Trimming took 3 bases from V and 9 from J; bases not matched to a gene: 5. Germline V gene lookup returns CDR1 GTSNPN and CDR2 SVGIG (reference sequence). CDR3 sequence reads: CAWSEGGGSPLHF. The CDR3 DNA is TGTGCCTGGAGCGAAGGGGGCGGTTCACCCCTCCACTTT. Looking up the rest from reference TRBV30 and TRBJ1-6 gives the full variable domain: SQTIHQWPATLVQPVGSPLSLECTVEGTSNPNLYWYRQAAGRGLQLLFYSVGIGQISSEVPQNLSASRPQDRQFILSSKKLLLSDSGFYLCAWSEGGGSPLHFGNGTRLTVT.

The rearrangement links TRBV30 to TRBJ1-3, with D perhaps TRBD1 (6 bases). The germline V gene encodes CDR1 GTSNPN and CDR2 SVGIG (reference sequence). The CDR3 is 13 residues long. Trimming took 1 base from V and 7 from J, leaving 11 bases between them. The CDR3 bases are TGTGCCTGGAGTGGCACAGGGCTGAACACCATATATTTT. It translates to CAWSGTGLNTIYF.

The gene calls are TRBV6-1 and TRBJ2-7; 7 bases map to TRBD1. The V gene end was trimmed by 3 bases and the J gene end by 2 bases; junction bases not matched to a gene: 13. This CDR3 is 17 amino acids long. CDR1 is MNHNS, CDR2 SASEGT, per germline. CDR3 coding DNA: TGTGCCAGCAGTGAGCGTCTCGGAACAGGGGCTACCTACGAGCAGTACTTC. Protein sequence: CASSERLGTGATYEQYF.

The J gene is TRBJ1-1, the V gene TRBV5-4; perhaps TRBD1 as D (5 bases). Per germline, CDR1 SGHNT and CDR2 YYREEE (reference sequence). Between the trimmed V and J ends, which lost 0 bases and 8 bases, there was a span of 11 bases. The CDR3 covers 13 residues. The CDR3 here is CASSLDRMGEAFF. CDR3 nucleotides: TGTGCCAGCAGCTTGGACAGGATGGGGGAAGCTTTCTTT.

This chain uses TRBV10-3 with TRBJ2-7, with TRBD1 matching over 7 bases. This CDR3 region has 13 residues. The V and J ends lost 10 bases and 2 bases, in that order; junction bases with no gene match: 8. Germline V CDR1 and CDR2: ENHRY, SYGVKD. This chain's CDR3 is CATAGTVAYEQYF. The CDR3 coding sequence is TGTGCCACCGCTGGGACAGTTGCCTACGAGCAGTACTTC.

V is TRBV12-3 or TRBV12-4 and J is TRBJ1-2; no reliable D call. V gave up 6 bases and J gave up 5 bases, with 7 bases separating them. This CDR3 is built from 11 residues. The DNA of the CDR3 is TGTGCCAGCAGCCGACTTTATGGCTACACCTTC. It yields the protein CASSRLYGYTF.

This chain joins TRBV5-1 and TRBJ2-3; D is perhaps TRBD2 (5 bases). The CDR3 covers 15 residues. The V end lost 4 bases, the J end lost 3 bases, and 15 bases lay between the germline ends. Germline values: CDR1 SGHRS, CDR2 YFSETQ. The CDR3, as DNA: TGCGCCAGCAGCCTTGCGGGCCTACGGACAGATACGCAGTATTTT. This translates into CASSLAGLRTDTQYF.

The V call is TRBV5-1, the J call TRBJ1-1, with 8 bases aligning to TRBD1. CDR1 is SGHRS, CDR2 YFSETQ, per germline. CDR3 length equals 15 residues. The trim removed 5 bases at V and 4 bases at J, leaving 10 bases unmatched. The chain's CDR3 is CASSFFQGATTEAFF. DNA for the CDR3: TGCGCCAGCAGTTTTTTTCAGGGGGCTACCACTGAAGCTTTCTTT. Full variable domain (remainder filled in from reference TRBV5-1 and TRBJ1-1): KAGVTQTPRYLIKTRGQQVTLSCSPISGHRSVSWYQQTPGQGLQFLFEYFSETQRNKGNFPGRFSGRQFSNSRSEMNVSTLELGDSALYLCASSFFQGATTEAFFGQGTRLTVV.

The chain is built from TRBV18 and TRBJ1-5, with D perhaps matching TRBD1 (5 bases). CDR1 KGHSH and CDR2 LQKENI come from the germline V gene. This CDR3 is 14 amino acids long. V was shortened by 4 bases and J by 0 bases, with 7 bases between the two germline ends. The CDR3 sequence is CASSRGDSNQPQHF. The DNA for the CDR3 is TGTGCCAGCTCACGGGGGGATAGCAATCAGCCCCAGCATTTT.